These 4 T cell receptor beta chains share one sample of origin, sequenced in a study of control samples from healthy donors and cancer patients. Measured with immunoSEQ multiplex PCR; TCRdb has only the in-frame clones, and not every one. Among roughly 160,000 clones listed, about 86% were seen once. The specimen was blood. These receptors were obtained from a woman aged 25 to 39 in good health.

This clone was counted a single time. The rearrangement joins TRBV6-5 to TRBJ2-2; 14 bases align to TRBD2. Trimming removed 4 bases from V and 6 bases from J; junction bases left unmatched: 4. This CDR3 spans 16 amino acids. From germline, CDR1 is MNHEY and CDR2 SVGAGI. The CDR3 DNA reads as TGTGCCAGCAGTTTCCGACTAGCGGGAGGGCCCGGGGAGCTGTTTTTT. Translation gives CASSFRLAGGPGELFF.

Written as DNA, the CDR3 is TGTGCCAGCAGTTGGCCCCCGGAAGATACGCAGTATTTT. Translating it yields CASSWPPEDTQYF. The chain employs TRBV3-1 (or the pseudogene TRBV3-2) and TRBJ2-3; D not resolved. Trimming removed 6 bases from V and 5 bases from J, with 12 bases in between. Germline V gives CDR1 LGHDT, CDR2 YNNKEL (reference sequence). This CDR3 contains 13 residues.

This rearrangement joins TRBV9 to TRBJ2-1; D remains ambiguous. CDR3 size: 14 residues. From germline, CDR1 is SGDLS and CDR2 YYNGEE. The V end was cut by 5 bases, the J end by 8 bases, with 17 bases between. CDR3 region: CASRWSSGVDEQFF. The CDR3 nucleotides read TGTGCCAGCAGGTGGAGTTCGGGTGTCGATGAGCAGTTCTTC.

This clone showed up just once. The rearrangement uses TRBV5-5 and TRBJ2-1, with D perhaps given as TRBD1 or TRBD2 (5 bases each). This CDR3 contains 14 residues. From germline, CDR1 is SGHKS and CDR2 YYEKEE (reference sequence). V was clipped by 1 base and J by 9 bases, with 14 bases between them. The CDR3 region is CASSLIVGTGEQFF. The CDR3 coding sequence is TGTGCCAGCAGCTTGATCGTCGGGACGGGTGAGCAGTTCTTC.